This T cell receptor (beta chain) derives from a study of blood T cell repertoires in COVID-19. Study-wide background: The United States, Italy and Spain provided the acute and convalescent COVID-19 samples. T cells, B-cell-depleted T cells, or PBMCs supplied cDNA or gDNA.

Authors' analysis steps: The assay estimated nucleated cells by amplifying reference gene primers. Here immunoSEQ multiplex PCR was the method, and the copy in TCRdb shows in-frame clones only, minus some. V, J and clone size derive from that table, while D and trimming were established from the DNA sequence. The table includes approximately 300,000 clones, 70% to 90% detected once. Deletions cut 3 bases from V and 0 bases from J, with 11 bases between. Germline loops: CDR1 MNHEY, CDR2 SMNVEV (reference sequence). This CDR3 spans 15 amino acids. This TCR was sampled from a man aged 18-30 years who had recovered from COVID-19. The specimen was peripheral blood. The gene calls are TRBV27 and TRBJ1-1, with a weak D call TRBD1 (5 bases). CDR3 sequence reads: CASSFYRGMNTEAFF. In DNA form, the CDR3 reads TGTGCCAGCAGTTTTTATAGGGGAATGAACACTGAAGCTTTCTTT.